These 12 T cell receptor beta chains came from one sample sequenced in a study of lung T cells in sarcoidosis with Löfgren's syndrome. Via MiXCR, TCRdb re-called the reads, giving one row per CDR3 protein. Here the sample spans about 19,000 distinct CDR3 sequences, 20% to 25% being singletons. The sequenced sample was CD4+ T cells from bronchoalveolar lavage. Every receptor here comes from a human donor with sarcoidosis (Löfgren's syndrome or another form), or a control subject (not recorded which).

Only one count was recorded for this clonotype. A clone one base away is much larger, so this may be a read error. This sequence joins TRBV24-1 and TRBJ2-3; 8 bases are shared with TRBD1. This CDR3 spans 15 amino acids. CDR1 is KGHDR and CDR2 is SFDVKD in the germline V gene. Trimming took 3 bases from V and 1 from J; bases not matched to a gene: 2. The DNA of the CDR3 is TGTGCCACCAGTGATCAGACAGGGGGCACAGATACGCAGTATTTT. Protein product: CATSDQTGGTDTQYF.

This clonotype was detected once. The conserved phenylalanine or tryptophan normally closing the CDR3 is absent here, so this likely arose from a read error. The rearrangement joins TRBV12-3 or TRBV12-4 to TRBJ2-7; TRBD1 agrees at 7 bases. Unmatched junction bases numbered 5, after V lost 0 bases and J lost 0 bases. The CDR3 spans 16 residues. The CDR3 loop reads CASSLAQTGSSYEQYS. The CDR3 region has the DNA TGTGCCAGCAGTTTAGCGCAGACAGGGAGCTCCTACGAGCAGTACTCC.

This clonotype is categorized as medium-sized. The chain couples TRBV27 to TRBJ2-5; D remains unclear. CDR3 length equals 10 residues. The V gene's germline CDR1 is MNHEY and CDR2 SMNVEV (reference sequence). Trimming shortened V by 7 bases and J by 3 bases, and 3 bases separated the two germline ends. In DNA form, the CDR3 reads TGTGCCAGCACAGAAGAGACCCAGTACTTC. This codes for CASTEETQYF.

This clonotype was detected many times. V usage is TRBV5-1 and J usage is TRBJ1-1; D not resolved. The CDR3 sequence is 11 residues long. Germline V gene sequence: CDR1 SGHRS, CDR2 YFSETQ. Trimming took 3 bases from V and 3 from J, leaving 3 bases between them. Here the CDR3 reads CASSSDTEAFF. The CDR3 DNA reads TGCGCCAGCAGCTCGGACACTGAAGCTTTCTTT.

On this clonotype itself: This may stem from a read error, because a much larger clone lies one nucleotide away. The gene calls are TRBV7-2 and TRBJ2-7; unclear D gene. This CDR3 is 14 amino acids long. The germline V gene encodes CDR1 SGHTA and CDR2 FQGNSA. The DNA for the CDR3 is TGTGCCAGCAACTTAACACAGTCCTCCTACGAGCAGTACTTC. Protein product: CASNLTQSSYEQYF.

The DNA of the CDR3 is TGTGCCGGTAGTAAACGGAGAGGACACCCCGTGCATAGCAATCAGCCCCAGCATTTT. It codes for CAGSKRRGHPVHSNQPQHF. This sequence joins TRBV3-1 and TRBJ1-5; the D gene is possibly TRBD1 (5 bases). The V end lost 11 bases, the J end lost 0 bases, and 29 bases lay between the germline ends. Germline CDR1 is LGHDT and CDR2 is YNNKEL (reference sequence). The CDR3 consists of 19 residues.

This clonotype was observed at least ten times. Here the CDR3 DNA reads TGTGCCAGCAGTTCCCCGGGGAGCGGGGCCTACGAGCAGTACTTC. Amino acid sequence: CASSSPGSGAYEQYF. The chain combines TRBV6-1 with TRBJ2-7, with 7 bases fitting TRBD2. Unmatched junction bases numbered 9, after V lost 5 bases and J lost 2 bases. Germline CDR1 is MNHNS and CDR2 is SASEGT. This CDR3 is built from 15 residues.

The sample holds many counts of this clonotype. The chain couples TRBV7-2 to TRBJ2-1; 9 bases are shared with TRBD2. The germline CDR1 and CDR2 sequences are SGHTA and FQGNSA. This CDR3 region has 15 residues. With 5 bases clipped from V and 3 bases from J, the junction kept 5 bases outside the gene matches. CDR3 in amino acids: CASSVSGGIYNEQFF. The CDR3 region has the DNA TGTGCCAGCAGCGTAAGCGGGGGGATCTACAATGAGCAGTTCTTC.

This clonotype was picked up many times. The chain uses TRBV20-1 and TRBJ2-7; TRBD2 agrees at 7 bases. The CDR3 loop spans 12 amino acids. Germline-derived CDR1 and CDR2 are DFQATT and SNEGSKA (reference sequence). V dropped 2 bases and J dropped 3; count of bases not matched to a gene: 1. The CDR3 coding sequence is TGCAGTGCTAGACCTAGCGGCTACGAGCAGTACTTC. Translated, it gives CSARPSGYEQYF.

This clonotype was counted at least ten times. The CDR3, as DNA: TGTGCCAGCAGCTTAGGACTCTCTCAGGGAGAGCAGTTCTTC. This translates into CASSLGLSQGEQFF. V and J are TRBV7-2 and TRBJ2-1; a weak D match, TRBD1 (5 bases). Trimming shortened V by 1 base and J by 10 bases, and 14 bases separated the two germline ends. This CDR3 contains 14 residues. CDR1 and CDR2 from the germline V gene are SGHTA and FQGNSA.

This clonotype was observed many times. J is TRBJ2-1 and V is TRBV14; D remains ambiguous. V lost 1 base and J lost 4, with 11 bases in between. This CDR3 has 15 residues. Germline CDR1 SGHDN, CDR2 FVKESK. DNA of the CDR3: TGTGCCAGCAGCCAAGTGGGGTGGTATTACAATGAGCAGTTCTTC. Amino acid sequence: CASSQVGWYYNEQFF.

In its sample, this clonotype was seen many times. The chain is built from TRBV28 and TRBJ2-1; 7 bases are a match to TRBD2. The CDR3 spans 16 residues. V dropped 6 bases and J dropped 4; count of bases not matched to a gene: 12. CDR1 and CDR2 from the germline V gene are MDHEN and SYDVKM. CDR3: CASRALKASGYNEQFF. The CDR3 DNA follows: TGTGCCAGCAGGGCCTTAAAGGCTAGCGGTTACAATGAGCAGTTCTTC.